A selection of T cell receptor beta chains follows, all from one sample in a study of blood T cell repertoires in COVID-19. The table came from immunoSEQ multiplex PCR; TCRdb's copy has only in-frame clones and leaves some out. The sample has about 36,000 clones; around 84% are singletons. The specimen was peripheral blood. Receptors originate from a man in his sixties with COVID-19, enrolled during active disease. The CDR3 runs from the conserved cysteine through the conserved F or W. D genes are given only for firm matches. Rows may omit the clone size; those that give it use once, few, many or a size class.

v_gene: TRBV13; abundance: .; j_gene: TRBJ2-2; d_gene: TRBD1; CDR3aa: CASSYGQGNTGELFF; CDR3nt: TGTGCCAGCAGCTATGGACAGGGAAACACCGGGGAGCTGTTTTTT
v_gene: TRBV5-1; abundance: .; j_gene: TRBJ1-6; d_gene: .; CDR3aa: CASSLGADYNSPLHF; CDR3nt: TGCGCCAGCAGCTTGGGGGCTGACTATAATTCACCCCTCCACTTT
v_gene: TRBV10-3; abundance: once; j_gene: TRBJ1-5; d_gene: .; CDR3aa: CATTPGEGRNQPQHF; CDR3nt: TGTGCCACCACCCCGGGCGAGGGCCGCAATCAGCCCCAGCATTTT
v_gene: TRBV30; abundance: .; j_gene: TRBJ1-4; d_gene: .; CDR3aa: CAWTGQRGEKLFF; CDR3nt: TGTGCCTGGACCGGACAGAGAGGTGAAAAACTGTTTTTT
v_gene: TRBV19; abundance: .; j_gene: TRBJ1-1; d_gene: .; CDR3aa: CASSIVEGATEAFF; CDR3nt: TGTGCCAGTAGTATAGTGGAGGGTGCCACTGAAGCTTTCTTT
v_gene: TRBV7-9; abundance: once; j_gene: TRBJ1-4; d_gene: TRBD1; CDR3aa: CASSFGTGGEKLFF; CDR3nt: TGTGCCAGCAGCTTCGGGACAGGAGGGGAAAAACTGTTTTTT
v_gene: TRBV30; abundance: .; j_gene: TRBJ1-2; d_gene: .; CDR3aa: CAWSAGSTNYGYTF; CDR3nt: TGTGCCTGGAGTGCAGGAAGTACTAACTATGGCTACACCTTC
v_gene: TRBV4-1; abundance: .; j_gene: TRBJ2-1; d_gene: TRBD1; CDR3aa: CASSLTGGSYNEQFF; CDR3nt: TGCGCCAGCAGCCTTACAGGGGGCTCCTACAATGAGCAGTTCTTC
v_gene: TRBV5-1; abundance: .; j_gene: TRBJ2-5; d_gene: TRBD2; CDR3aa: CASSSGGSEETQYF; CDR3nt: TGCGCCAGCAGCAGCGGGGGCTCAGAGGAGACCCAGTACTTC
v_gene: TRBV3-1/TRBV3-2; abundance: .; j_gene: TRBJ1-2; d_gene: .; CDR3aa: CASSQPGRGYGYTF; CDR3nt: TGTGCCAGCAGCCAACCAGGACGGGGATATGGCTACACCTTC
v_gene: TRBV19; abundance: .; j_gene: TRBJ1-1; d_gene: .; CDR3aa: CASSFLQGRAFF; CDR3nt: TGTGCCAGTAGTTTCCTCCAGGGCAGGGCTTTCTTT
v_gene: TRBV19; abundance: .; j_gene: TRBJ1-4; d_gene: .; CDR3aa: CASSIEPRTATWEKLFF; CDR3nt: TGTGCCAGTAGTATAGAACCGAGGACAGCCACCTGGGAAAAACTGTTTTTT
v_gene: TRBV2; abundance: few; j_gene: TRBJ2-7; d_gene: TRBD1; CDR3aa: CASAKDRSSYEQYF; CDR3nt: TGTGCCAGCGCCAAGGACAGGTCCTCCTACGAGCAGTACTTC
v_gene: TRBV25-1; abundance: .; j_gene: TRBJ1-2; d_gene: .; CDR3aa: CASSETGGANYGYTF; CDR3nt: TGTGCCAGCAGTGAAACGGGGGGCGCTAACTATGGCTACACCTTC
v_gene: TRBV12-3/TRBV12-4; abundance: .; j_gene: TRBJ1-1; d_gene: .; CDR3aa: CASSLSGATEAFF; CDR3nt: TGTGCCAGCAGTTTATCAGGGGCCACTGAAGCTTTCTTT
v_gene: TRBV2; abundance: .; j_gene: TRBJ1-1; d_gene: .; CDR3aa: CASRVDGGVTEAFF; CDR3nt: TGTGCCAGCAGGGTCGACGGAGGGGTCACTGAAGCTTTCTTT
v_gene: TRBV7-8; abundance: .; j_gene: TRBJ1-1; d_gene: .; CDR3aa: CASRLITGAVNTEAFF; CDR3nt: TGTGCCAGCAGACTCATTACTGGAGCAGTGAACACTGAAGCTTTCTTT
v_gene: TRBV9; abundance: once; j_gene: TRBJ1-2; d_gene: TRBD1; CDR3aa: CASSAQGVFSVYGYTF; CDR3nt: TGTGCCAGCAGCGCACAGGGGGTCTTTAGCGTCTATGGCTACACCTTC
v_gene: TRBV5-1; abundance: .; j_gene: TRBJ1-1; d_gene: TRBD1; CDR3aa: CASSSGQTEAFF; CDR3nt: TGCGCCAGCAGCTCGGGACAGACTGAAGCTTTCTTT
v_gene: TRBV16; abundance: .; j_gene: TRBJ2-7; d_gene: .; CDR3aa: CASSRAGQPYEQYF; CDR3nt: TGTGCCAGCAGCCGAGCTGGACAGCCATACGAGCAGTACTTC
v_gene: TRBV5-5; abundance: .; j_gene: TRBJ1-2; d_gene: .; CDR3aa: CASSPGDRLYGYTF; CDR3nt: TGTGCCAGCAGCCCGGGTGACAGACTCTATGGCTACACCTTC
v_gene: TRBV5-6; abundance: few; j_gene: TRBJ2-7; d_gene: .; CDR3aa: CASSLASVYEQYF; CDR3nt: TGTGCCAGCAGCTTGGCTTCAGTCTACGAGCAGTACTTC
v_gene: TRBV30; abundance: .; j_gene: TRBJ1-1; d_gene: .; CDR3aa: CAWSRFYDTEAFF; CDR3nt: TGTGCCTGGAGCAGATTTTACGACACTGAAGCTTTCTTT
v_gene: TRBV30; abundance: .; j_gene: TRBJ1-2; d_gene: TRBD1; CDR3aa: CASTTGGVYGYTF; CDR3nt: TGTGCCTCCACGACAGGGGGCGTCTATGGCTACACCTTC
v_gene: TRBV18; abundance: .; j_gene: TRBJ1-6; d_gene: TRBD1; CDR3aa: CASSPDRGTGGSPLHF; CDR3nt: TGTGCCAGCTCACCGGACAGGGGGACGGGTGGATCACCCCTCCACTTT
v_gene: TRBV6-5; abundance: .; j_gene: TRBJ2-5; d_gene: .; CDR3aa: CASGHLQETQYF; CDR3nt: TGTGCCAGCGGACACCTACAAGAGACCCAGTACTTC
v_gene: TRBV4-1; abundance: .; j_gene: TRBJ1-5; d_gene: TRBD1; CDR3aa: CASSRGHSNQPQHF; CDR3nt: TGCGCCAGCAGCAGGGGGCATAGCAATCAGCCCCAGCATTTT
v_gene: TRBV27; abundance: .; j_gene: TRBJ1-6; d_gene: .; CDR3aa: CASSFSGSRSPLHF; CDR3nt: TGTGCCAGCAGTTTTTCGGGGTCTCGGTCACCCCTCCACTTT
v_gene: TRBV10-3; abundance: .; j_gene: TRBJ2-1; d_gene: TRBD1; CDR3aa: CAISRQGEGEQFF; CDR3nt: TGTGCCATCAGTCGACAGGGGGAAGGTGAGCAGTTCTTC
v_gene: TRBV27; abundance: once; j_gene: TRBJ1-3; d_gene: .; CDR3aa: CASSLSAGALGNTIYF; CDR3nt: TGTGCCAGCAGTTTATCGGCAGGGGCGTTAGGAAACACCATATATTTT
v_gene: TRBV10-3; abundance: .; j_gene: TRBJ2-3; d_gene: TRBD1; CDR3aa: CAISYDRAFDTQYF; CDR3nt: TGTGCCATCAGCTACGACAGGGCCTTCGATACGCAGTATTTT
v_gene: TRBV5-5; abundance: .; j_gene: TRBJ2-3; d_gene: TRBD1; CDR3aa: CASSPTGGSTDTQYF; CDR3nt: TGTGCCAGCAGCCCGACAGGGGGAAGCACAGATACGCAGTATTTT
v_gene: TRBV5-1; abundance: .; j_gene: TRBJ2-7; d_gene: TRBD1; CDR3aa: CASSLIDRGEQYF; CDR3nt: TGCGCCAGCAGCTTGATCGACAGGGGCGAGCAGTACTTC
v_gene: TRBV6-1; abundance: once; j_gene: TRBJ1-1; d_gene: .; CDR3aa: CASSEAQPEAFF; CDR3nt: TGTGCCAGCAGTGAAGCACAGCCTGAAGCTTTCTTT
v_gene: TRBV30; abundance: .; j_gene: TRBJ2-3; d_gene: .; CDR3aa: CAWSPKGLPAPQYF; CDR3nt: TGTGCCTGGAGTCCCAAGGGACTTCCCGCGCCGCAGTATTTT
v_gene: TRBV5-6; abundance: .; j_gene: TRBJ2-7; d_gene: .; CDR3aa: CASSRDSYSYEQYF; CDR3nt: TGTGCCAGCAGCCGGGACTCATACTCCTACGAGCAGTACTTC
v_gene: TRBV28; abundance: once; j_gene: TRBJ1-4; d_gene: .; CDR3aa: CASSPGATNEKLFF; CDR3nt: TGTGCCAGCAGCCCAGGGGCCACTAATGAAAAACTGTTTTTT
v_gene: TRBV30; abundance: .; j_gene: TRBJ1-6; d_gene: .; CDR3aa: CAWRAQVGSPLHF; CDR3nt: TGTGCCTGGAGGGCACAGGTTGGATCACCCCTCCACTTT
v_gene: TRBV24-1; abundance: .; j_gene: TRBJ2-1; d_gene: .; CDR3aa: CATSDRRDTNEQFF; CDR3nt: TGTGCCACCAGTGACCGCCGGGACACGAATGAGCAGTTCTTC
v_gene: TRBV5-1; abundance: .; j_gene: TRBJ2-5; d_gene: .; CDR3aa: CASSPPGETQYF; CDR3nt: TGCGCCAGCAGCCCCCCCGGGGAGACCCAGTACTTC
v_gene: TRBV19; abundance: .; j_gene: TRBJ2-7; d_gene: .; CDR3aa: CASSTTGPYSYEQYF; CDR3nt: TGTGCCAGTAGTACGACAGGACCCTACTCCTACGAGCAGTACTTC
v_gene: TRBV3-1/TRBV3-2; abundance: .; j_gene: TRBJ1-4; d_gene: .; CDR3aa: CASSQVGPRGNEKLFF; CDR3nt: TGTGCCAGCAGCCAAGTGGGGCCCCGAGGTAATGAAAAACTGTTTTTT
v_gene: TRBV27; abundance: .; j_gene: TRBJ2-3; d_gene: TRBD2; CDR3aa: CASSVRTSGVDTQYF; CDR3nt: TGTGCCAGCAGTGTACGGACTAGCGGCGTAGATACGCAGTATTTT
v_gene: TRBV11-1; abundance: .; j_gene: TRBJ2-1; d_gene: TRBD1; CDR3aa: CASSSGTGSLFF; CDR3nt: TGTGCCAGCAGTTCCGGGACAGGCTCGCTTTTCTTC
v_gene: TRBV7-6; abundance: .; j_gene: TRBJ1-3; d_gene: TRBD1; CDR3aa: CASSFGQVGSGNTIYF; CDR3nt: TGTGCCAGCAGCTTCGGACAGGTGGGCTCTGGAAACACCATATATTTT
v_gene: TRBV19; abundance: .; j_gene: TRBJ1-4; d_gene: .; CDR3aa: CASSRGRNEKLFF; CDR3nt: TGTGCCAGTAGTAGAGGGAGGAATGAAAAACTGTTTTTT
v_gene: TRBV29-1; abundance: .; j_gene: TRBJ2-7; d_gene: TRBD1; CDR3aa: CSAQGGQGFSYEQYF; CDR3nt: TGCAGCGCTCAGGGGGGACAGGGGTTTTCCTACGAGCAGTACTTC
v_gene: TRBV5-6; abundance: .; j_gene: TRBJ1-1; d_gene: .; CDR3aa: CASTSVKVRTEAFF; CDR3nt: TGTGCCAGCACCTCCGTAAAAGTCAGGACTGAAGCTTTCTTT
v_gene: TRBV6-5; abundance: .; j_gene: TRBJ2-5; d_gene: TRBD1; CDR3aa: CASRLGTGVGETQYF; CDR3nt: TGTGCCAGCAGGCTAGGGACAGGGGTAGGGGAGACCCAGTACTTC
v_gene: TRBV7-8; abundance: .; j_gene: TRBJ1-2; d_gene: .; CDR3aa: CASSFADSSGSGYTF; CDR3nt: TGTGCCAGCAGCTTTGCCGACAGTAGCGGGTCTGGCTACACCTTC
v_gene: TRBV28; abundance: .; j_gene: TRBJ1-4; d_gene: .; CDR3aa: CASSPPRPRNEKLFF; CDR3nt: TGTGCCAGCAGCCCCCCCCGCCCTAGGAATGAAAAACTGTTTTTT
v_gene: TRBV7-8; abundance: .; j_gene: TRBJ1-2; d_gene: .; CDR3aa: CASSLGPSSYGYTF; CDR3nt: TGTGCCAGCAGCTTAGGCCCAAGTAGCTATGGCTACACCTTC
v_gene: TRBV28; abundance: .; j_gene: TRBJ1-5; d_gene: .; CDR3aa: CASSSRFDQPQHF; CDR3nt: TGTGCCAGCAGCTCCCGTTTCGATCAGCCCCAGCATTTT
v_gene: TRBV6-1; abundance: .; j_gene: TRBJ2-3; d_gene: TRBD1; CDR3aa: CASSEDRVRDTQYF; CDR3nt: TGTGCCAGCAGTGAGGACAGGGTACGGGATACGCAGTATTTT
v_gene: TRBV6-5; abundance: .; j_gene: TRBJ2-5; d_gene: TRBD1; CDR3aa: CASSFRDSKETQYF; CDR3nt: TGTGCCAGCAGTTTCCGGGACAGTAAAGAGACCCAGTACTTC
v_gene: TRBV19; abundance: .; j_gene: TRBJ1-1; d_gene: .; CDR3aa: CASSIRVTEAFF; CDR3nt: TGTGCCAGTAGTATTCGGGTTACTGAAGCTTTCTTT
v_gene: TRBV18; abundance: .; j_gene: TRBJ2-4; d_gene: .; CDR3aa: CASSPPPRRDIQYF; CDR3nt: TGTGCCAGCTCCCCACCCCCCCGGAGGGACATTCAGTACTTC
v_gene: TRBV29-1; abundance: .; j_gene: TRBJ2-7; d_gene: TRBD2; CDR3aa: CSVELAGAMYEQYF; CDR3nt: TGCAGCGTTGAACTAGCGGGAGCTATGTACGAGCAGTACTTC
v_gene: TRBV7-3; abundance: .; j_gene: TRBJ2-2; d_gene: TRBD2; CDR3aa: CASSLPTSGMGELFF; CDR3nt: TGTGCCAGCAGCCTACCGACTAGCGGGATGGGGGAGCTGTTTTTT
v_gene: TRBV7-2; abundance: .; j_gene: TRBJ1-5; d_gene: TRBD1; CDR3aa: CASSRDRTSNQPQHF; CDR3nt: TGTGCCAGCAGCCGGGACAGAACTAGCAATCAGCCCCAGCATTTT